This T cell receptor (beta chain) was observed in a study of cytomegalovirus exposure and HLA in healthy donors. Study details: A data release that came early held some 79 million unique TCRs from HLA-typed donors. Study-level results: It was 150 to 200 TCR beta chains that were listed as cytomegalovirus-associated.

60 Vbeta and 13 Jbeta primers were used in PCR. Original methodology: Approximately 73 million unique TCR beta chains, roughly 10 million shared, were counted in a later analysis. Produced via immunoSEQ multiplex PCR; TCRdb's table is partial and in-frame only. Clone size and V and J calls were adopted from that table, with D and trimming inferred from the DNA. The profile shows about 150,000 clones, more than 9.5% of them singletons. Comment on this clone: Its target is not known.

With 3 bases clipped from V and 0 bases from J, the junction kept 8 bases outside the gene matches. The CDR3 consists of 16 residues. Germline CDR1 is GTSNPN and CDR2 is SVGIG (reference sequence). Specimen: PBMCs. This receptor was identified in a man over 45 in good health and CMV-seronegative. The rearrangement uses TRBV30 and TRBJ1-3, with 7 bases that match TRBD1. DNA for the CDR3: TGTGCCTGGAGCCCGGGACAGTTTCTCTCTGGAAACACCATATATTTT. Protein sequence: CAWSPGQFLSGNTIYF.